These 2 T cell receptor beta chains share one sample of origin, sequenced in a study of blood T cell repertoires in COVID-19. Clones were sequenced by immunoSEQ multiplex PCR, and TCRdb holds only the in-frame ones, with some missing. This table holds about 330,000 clones, 70% to 90% found once. Source material: PBMCs or T cells enriched from blood (not recorded which). Receptors originate from a woman in her twenties or thirties who had recovered from COVID-19.

This chain connects TRBV18 to TRBJ2-3, with unresolved D. V was pared by 0 bases and J by 3 bases, with 7 bases between. CDR3 length: 14 residues. The germline CDR1 and CDR2 sequences are KGHSH and LQKENI. The CDR3 is CASSPPSITDTQYF. In DNA, the CDR3 is TGTGCCAGCTCACCACCTTCCATTACAGATACGCAGTATTTT.

The chain links TRBV3-1 (or the pseudogene TRBV3-2) to TRBJ2-5; 9 bases fit TRBD2. The CDR3 sequence is 18 residues long. Germline assignment: CDR1 LGHDT and CDR2 YNNKEL (reference sequence). V gave up 0 bases and J gave up 1 base; unmatched junction bases: 9. The CDR3 bases are TGTGCCAGCAGCCAAGATCTCCGACTAGCGGATGGCCAAGAGACCCAGTACTTC. It specifies CASSQDLRLADGQETQYF.